This T cell receptor (beta chain) was observed in a study of blood T cell repertoires in COVID-19. Study information: In each case, the material was cDNA or gDNA derived from T cells, B-cell-depleted T cells, or PBMCs.

The repertoire was sequenced with immunoSEQ multiplex PCR; TCRdb's copy has only in-frame clones and lacks some. The repertoire holds 250,000 to 300,000 clones, with 89% as singletons. What was sequenced was peripheral blood. This receptor was taken from a middle-aged man with acute or convalescent COVID-19.

For the CDR3, the DNA is TGTGCCAGCTCACCACGACAGCAGGGAACGTACGAGCAGTACTTC. Its protein is CASSPRQQGTYEQYF. This chain joins TRBV18 and TRBJ2-7; D is possibly TRBD1 (5 bases). V lost 1 base and J lost 4, with 14 bases in between. Germline CDR1 KGHSH, CDR2 LQKENI. This CDR3 spans 15 amino acids.